The 23 T cell receptor beta chains in this list originate from one sample, sequenced in a study of blood T cell repertoires in COVID-19. The table came from immunoSEQ multiplex PCR; TCRdb's copy has only in-frame clones and leaves some out. The table lists 100,000 to 110,000 clones, approximately 87% of them singletons. Sequencing was carried out using peripheral blood. Receptors were obtained from a human donor in a cohort sampled during active COVID-19.

The chain links TRBV6-1 to TRBJ2-5, with 16 bases that match TRBD2. The CDR3 spans 19 residues. Trimming cost V 4 bases and J 4 bases; bases outside gene matches: 12. Germline loops: CDR1 MNHNS, CDR2 SASEGT. The CDR3 DNA is TGTGCCAGCAGTGCGCATCCGGGACTAGCGGGAGGGTATGGAGAGACCCAGTACTTC. This gives the protein CASSAHPGLAGGYGETQYF.

The chain links TRBV10-3 to TRBJ1-5, with TRBD1 identical over 10 bases. Germline V gene data show CDR1 as ENHRY and CDR2 as SYGVKD. V lost 5 bases, J lost 6 bases, and 7 bases stayed unmatched. The CDR3 consists of 15 residues. CDR3 DNA: TGTGCCATCAGTAAGGGACAGGGGAATTTTCAGCCCCAGCATTTT. Its protein is CAISKGQGNFQPQHF.

For the CDR3, the DNA is TGTGCCAGTAGTATACTAGCGGGGCGCTACGAGCAGTACTTC. Translated: CASSILAGRYEQYF. The chain is built from TRBV19 and TRBJ2-7; 9 bases agree with TRBD2. Germline assignment: CDR1 LNHDA and CDR2 SQIVND (reference sequence). Trimming at V came to 2 bases and at J to 3 bases, leaving 2 bases not matched to a gene. The CDR3 loop spans 14 amino acids.

The chain employs TRBV5-4 and TRBJ2-1, with unresolved D. V gave up 0 bases and J gave up 8 bases, with 9 bases separating them. This CDR3 is 13 amino acids long. Germline V gene lookup returns CDR1 SGHNT and CDR2 YYREEE (reference sequence). CDR3 loop: CASSLEQRYEQFF. For the CDR3, the DNA is TGTGCCAGCAGCTTGGAGCAGCGCTATGAGCAGTTCTTC.

The CDR3 DNA reads as TGTGCCAGCAGTACTCCGACAGGGGGACAAGAGACCCAGTACTTC. This gives the protein CASSTPTGGQETQYF. This chain joins TRBV6-5 and TRBJ2-5, with TRBD1 identical over 9 bases. The CDR3 totals 15 residues. Germline lookup yields CDR1 MNHEY and CDR2 SVGAGI. The trim removed 5 bases at V and 2 bases at J, leaving 6 bases unmatched.

This chain's CDR3 is CASTLVRGSPGELFF. DNA of the CDR3: TGCGCCAGCACCCTGGTCCGGGGAAGCCCCGGGGAGCTGTTTTTT. V gene TRBV5-1 combines with J gene TRBJ2-2; a possible D gene is TRBD2 (5 bases). Deletions cut 6 bases from V and 6 bases from J, with 18 bases between. Germline CDR1 and CDR2: SGHRS and YFSETQ. This CDR3 has 15 amino acids.

The chain has TRBV5-1 and TRBJ1-2, with D tentatively TRBD1 (5 bases). The CDR3 totals 14 residues. V dropped 1 base and J dropped 8 bases, with 15 bases sitting between them. Per the germline V gene, CDR1 is SGHRS and CDR2 is YFSETQ. CDR3 nucleotides: TGCGCCAGCAGCTTGTCAGGGATGGGATTGGGCTACACCTTC. It yields the protein CASSLSGMGLGYTF. The full variable domain, completed using reference TRBV5-1 and TRBJ1-2, is KAGVTQTPRYLIKTRGQQVTLSCSPISGHRSVSWYQQTPGQGLQFLFEYFSETQRNKGNFPGRFSGRQFSNSRSEMNVSTLELGDSALYLCASSLSGMGLGYTFGSGTRLTVV.

The J gene is TRBJ2-5, the V gene TRBV11-2, with D uncertain. The germline V gene encodes CDR1 SGHAT and CDR2 FQNNGV. The CDR3 totals 12 residues. The CDR3 loop reads CLVSRVEETQYF. CDR3 in DNA: TGTCTCGTCTCTAGAGTTGAAGAGACCCAGTACTTC.

The V and J genes are TRBV19 and TRBJ2-3; 11 bases agree with TRBD1. The CDR3 runs 15 residues. V shed 1 base and J 4 bases; nucleotides not matched to a gene: 1. From germline, CDR1 is LNHDA and CDR2 SQIVND (reference sequence). In DNA, the CDR3 is TGTGCCAGTAGTATAGGGACAGGGGGCGCAGATACGCAGTATTTT. Amino acids: CASSIGTGGADTQYF.

The genes are TRBV19 and TRBJ2-3; D perhaps matches TRBD2 (5 bases). The germline CDR1 and CDR2 sequences are LNHDA and SQIVND (reference sequence). CDR3 size: 15 residues. V lost 4 bases and J lost 4, with 15 bases in between. The CDR3 DNA is TGTGCCAGTAGTAACCCCATCGCGGGTTCAGATACGCAGTATTTT. Translating gives CASSNPIAGSDTQYF.

The V gene is TRBV3-1 (or the pseudogene TRBV3-2), the J gene TRBJ2-5; TRBD2 aligns across 7 bases. Germline values: CDR1 LGHDT, CDR2 YNNKEL (reference sequence). With 1 base clipped from V and 7 bases from J, the junction kept 9 bases outside the gene matches. The CDR3 runs 15 residues. The CDR3 reads CASSQGGGIATTQYF. The CDR3 nucleotides are TGTGCCAGCAGCCAAGGGGGGGGAATAGCTACGACCCAGTACTTC.

The rearrangement uses TRBV6-6 and TRBJ2-7; D unclear. CDR3 length: 13 amino acids. Germline lookup yields CDR1 MNHNY and CDR2 SVGAGI (reference sequence). V lost 8 bases and J lost 7, with 18 bases in between. CDR3 protein: CASAANTRIEQYF. In DNA form, the CDR3 reads TGTGCCAGCGCGGCCAATACGCGAATTGAGCAGTACTTC.

This clone turned up a few times. The rearrangement joins TRBV6-2 or TRBV6-3 to TRBJ1-1; D gene ambiguous. Trimming cost V 6 bases and J 0 bases, with 8 bases left between them. CDR1 MNHEY and CDR2 SVGEGT come from the germline V gene. This CDR3 region has 13 residues. The CDR3 DNA reads as TGTGCCAGCAGCTCAAACTTGAACACTGAAGCTTTCTTT. Translation gives CASSSNLNTEAFF.

The chain is built from TRBV7-2 and TRBJ2-2; no clear D gene. CDR3 length: 17 amino acids. Germline assignment: CDR1 SGHTA and CDR2 FQGNSA. The germline V and J ends were trimmed by 1 base and 6 bases, with 18 bases remaining between them. Here the CDR3 reads CASSLVVGQRSPGELFF. For the CDR3, the DNA is TGTGCCAGCAGCTTAGTCGTAGGCCAGAGGAGTCCCGGGGAGCTGTTTTTT.

A few counts support this clone. The chain is built from TRBV7-2 and TRBJ1-1; 9 nucleotides align to TRBD1. Germline lookup yields CDR1 SGHTA and CDR2 FQGNSA. V lost 7 bases to trimming and J lost 1 base; unmatched junction nucleotides: 10. The length of the CDR3 is 16 residues. The CDR3 region is CASIEQGAPTNTEAFF. The CDR3 DNA is TGTGCCAGCATCGAACAGGGGGCCCCGACGAACACTGAAGCTTTCTTT.

CDR3 DNA: TGCGCCAGCAGCTCTACAGGGAGTACCGGGGAGCTGTTTTTT. Its protein is CASSSTGSTGELFF. The chain employs TRBV5-1 and TRBJ2-2, with D maybe TRBD1 (6 bases). Between the trimmed V and J ends, which lost 3 bases and 5 bases, there was a span of 11 bases. This CDR3 comprises 14 residues. Germline lookup yields CDR1 SGHRS and CDR2 YFSETQ.

This chain joins TRBV9 and TRBJ2-7; the D is unclear. This CDR3 region has 13 residues. Trimming left V 2 bases short and J 0 bases short, with 6 bases between. Looked up from germline, CDR1 is SGDLS and CDR2 is YYNGEE. The CDR3 DNA sequence: TGTGCCAGCAGCGTCGGGTACTCCTACGAGCAGTACTTC. Encoded protein: CASSVGYSYEQYF. Supplemented by reference TRBV9 and TRBJ2-7, the full variable domain reads DSGVTQTPKHLITATGQRVTLRCSPRSGDLSVYWYQQSLDQGLQFLIQYYNGEERAKGNILERFSAQQFPDLHSELNLSSLELGDSALYFCASSVGYSYEQYFGPGTRLTVT.

The rearrangement joins TRBV7-8 to TRBJ2-7; TRBD2 matches at 9 bases. V shed 5 bases and J 2 bases; nucleotides not matched to a gene: 10. Germline lookup yields CDR1 SGHVS and CDR2 FQNEAQ. The CDR3 contains 16 residues. The CDR3 DNA reads as TGTGCCAGCAGCCCGGGCGGGGTAGCGGGAGCCTACGAGCAGTACTTC. It codes for CASSPGGVAGAYEQYF.

The chain employs TRBV27 and TRBJ1-1; D is unresolved. V was cut by 6 bases and J by 1 base, with 3 bases left in between. There are 11 residues in the CDR3. Germline CDR1 and CDR2: MNHEY and SMNVEV (reference sequence). CDR3 DNA: TGTGCCAGCAGGAGGAACACTGAAGCTTTCTTT. Translated, it gives CASRRNTEAFF.

The V and J genes are TRBV30 and TRBJ1-2; no clear D gene. CDR3 size: 14 residues. Germline V lookup: CDR1 GTSNPN, CDR2 SVGIG (reference sequence). Trimming removed 1 base at V and 5 bases at J, with 14 bases between. This chain's CDR3 is CAWSGLAGGYGYTF. CDR3 DNA sequence: TGTGCCTGGAGTGGTCTGGCAGGAGGGTATGGCTACACCTTC.

The chain employs TRBV18 and TRBJ2-7, with D perhaps matching TRBD1 (5 bases). Trimming removed 4 bases from V and 4 bases from J, with 11 bases in between. This CDR3 spans 13 amino acids. Germline V lookup: CDR1 KGHSH, CDR2 LQKENI. The CDR3 spells CASSQIGEYEQYF. The CDR3 DNA reads TGTGCCAGCTCACAGATAGGGGAATACGAGCAGTACTTC.

The chain employs TRBV5-6 and TRBJ2-2; 9 bases line up with TRBD1. This CDR3 comprises 15 residues. V shed 7 bases, J shed 4 bases, and the junction held 8 bases outside the gene matches. From germline, CDR1 is SGHDT and CDR2 YYEEEE. The CDR3 DNA reads as TGTGCCAGCTCTACCGGGACAGGGCTCACCGGGGAGCTGTTTTTT. Translation gives CASSTGTGLTGELFF.

The J gene is TRBJ1-4, the V gene TRBV6-6; D is possibly TRBD1 (6 bases). The CDR3 is 13 residues long. Trimming removed 5 bases from V and 7 bases from J, with 11 bases in between. Per germline, CDR1 MNHNY and CDR2 SVGAGI (reference sequence). In DNA, the CDR3 is TGTGCCAGCAGTCGTCAGGGGTCTGAAAAACTGTTTTTT. Protein product: CASSRQGSEKLFF.